This TCR beta chain was observed in a study of control samples from healthy donors and cancer patients. Measured with immunoSEQ multiplex PCR; TCRdb has only the in-frame clones, and not every one. The repertoire has 51,000 or so clones, approximately 80% of them found once; the top ten carry about a tenth. The CDR3 totals 15 residues. Trimming stripped 4 bases from V and 4 bases from J, with 13 bases between. The V gene's germline CDR1 is SNHLY and CDR2 FYNNEI. What was sequenced was blood. This chain links TRBV2 with TRBJ1-4; possibly TRBD1 for D (5 bases). This receptor was obtained from a man between 70 and 80 years old in good health. The CDR3 DNA reads as TGTGCCAGCAGTGGGCCTGGGGCGAATAATGAAAAACTGTTTTTT. It encodes CASSGPGANNEKLFF.